This paragraph covers one TCR beta chain sequence. This specimen comes from a study of blood T cell repertoires in COVID-19. As for the study in general: Acute-phase and convalescent COVID-19 samples originated in the United States, Italy and Spain. T cells, B-cell-depleted T cells, or PBMCs provided the cDNA or gDNA that served as material.

Germline assignment: CDR1 SGHNT and CDR2 YENEEA. This CDR3 is 15 amino acids long. V shed 5 bases and J 4 bases; nucleotides not matched to a gene: 10. Methods used by the authors: The assay estimated nucleated cells by amplifying reference gene primers. Only in-frame clones appear in the TCRdb table, and some are missing; sequencing was by immunoSEQ multiplex PCR. D and trimming were read from the DNA, whereas the V and J calls and clone size are those reported in that table. The data hold fewer than 300,000 clones, with 70% to 90% observed a single time. The chain is built from TRBV11-3 and TRBJ2-5; TRBD2 matches at 7 bases. Sequencing was carried out using peripheral blood. The sequence was obtained from a woman in her twenties or thirties with COVID-19, enrolled during active disease. CDR3 sequence: CASSAGDWGRETQYF. The CDR3 DNA reads TGTGCCAGCAGCGCGGGGGACTGGGGGAGAGAGACCCAGTACTTC.